The following is a T cell receptor (beta chain) sequence with its context. Methods used by the authors: Nucleated cell number was recorded as an estimate derived from reference gene primer amplification. Measured with immunoSEQ multiplex PCR; TCRdb has only the in-frame clones, and not every one. V, J and clone size derive from that table, while D and trimming were established from the DNA sequence. The table has approximately 250,000 clones, 88% seen once. The sample is drawn from a study of blood T cell repertoires in COVID-19. Study overall: Symptom resolution, clearance, or two negative PCRs marked the recovered donors of Cohort 3.

CDR3 length equals 14 residues. Trimming took 3 bases from V and 2 from J; bases not matched to a gene: 2. Germline V gene sequence: CDR1 KGHSH, CDR2 LQKENI. Enrolled through a virtual design, the participants were between 18 and 89 years of age and came from about two dozen US areas. Donors were grouped by their self-reported clinical history. The gene calls are TRBV18 and TRBJ2-7; 9 nucleotides match TRBD1. The sequence was collected from a woman in her sixties in a cohort exposed to, infected with or recovered from COVID-19 (not recorded which). The sequencing input was PBMCs or T cells enriched from blood (not recorded which). CDR3 region: CASSPGTGTYEQYF. CDR3 sequence (DNA): TGTGCCAGCTCACCCGGGACAGGGACCTACGAGCAGTACTTC.